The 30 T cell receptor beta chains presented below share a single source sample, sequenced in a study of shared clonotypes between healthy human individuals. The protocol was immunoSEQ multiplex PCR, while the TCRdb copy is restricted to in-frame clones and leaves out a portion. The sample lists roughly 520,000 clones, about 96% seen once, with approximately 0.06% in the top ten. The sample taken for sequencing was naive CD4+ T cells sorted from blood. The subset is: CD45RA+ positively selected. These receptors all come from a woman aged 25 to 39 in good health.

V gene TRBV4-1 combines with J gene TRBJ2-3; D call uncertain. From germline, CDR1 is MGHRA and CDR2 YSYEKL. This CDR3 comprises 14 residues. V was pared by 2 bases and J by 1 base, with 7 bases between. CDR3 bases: TGCGCCAGCAGCCAAAGCCCCGGCACAGATACGCAGTATTTT. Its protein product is CASSQSPGTDTQYF.

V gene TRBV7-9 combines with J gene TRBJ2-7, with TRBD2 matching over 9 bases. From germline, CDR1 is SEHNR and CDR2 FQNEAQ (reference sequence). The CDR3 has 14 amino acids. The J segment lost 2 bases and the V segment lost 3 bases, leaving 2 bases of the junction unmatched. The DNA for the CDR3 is TGTGCCAGCAGCTTCCTAGCGGGAACCTACGAGCAGTACTTC. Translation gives CASSFLAGTYEQYF. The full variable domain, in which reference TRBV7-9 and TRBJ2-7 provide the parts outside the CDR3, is DTGVSQNPRHKITKRGQNVTFRCDPISEHNRLYWYRQTLGQGPEFLTYFQNEAQLEKSRLLSDRFSAERPKGSFSTLEIQRTEQGDSAMYLCASSFLAGTYEQYFGPGTRLTVT.

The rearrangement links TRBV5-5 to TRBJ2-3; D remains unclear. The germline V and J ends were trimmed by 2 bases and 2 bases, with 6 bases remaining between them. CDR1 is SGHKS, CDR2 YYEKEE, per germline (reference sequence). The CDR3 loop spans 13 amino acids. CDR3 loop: CASSFFYTDTQYF. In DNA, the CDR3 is TGTGCCAGCAGCTTCTTTTACACAGATACGCAGTATTTT.

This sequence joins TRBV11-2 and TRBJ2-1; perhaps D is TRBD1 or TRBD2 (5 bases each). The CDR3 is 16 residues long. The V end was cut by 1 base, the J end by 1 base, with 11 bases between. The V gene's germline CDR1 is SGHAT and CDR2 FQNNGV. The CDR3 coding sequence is TGTGCCAGCAGCTTAGGGGGGAGCCCTTCCTACAATGAGCAGTTCTTC. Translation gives CASSLGGSPSYNEQFF.

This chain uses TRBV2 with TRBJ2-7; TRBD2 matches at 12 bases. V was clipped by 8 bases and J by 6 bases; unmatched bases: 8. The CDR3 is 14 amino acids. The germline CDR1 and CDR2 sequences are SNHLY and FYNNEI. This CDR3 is CASGTGLAGLEQYF. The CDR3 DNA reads TGTGCCAGCGGTACCGGACTAGCGGGACTCGAGCAGTACTTC. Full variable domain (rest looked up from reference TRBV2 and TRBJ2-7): EPEVTQTPSHQVTQMGQEVILRCVPISNHLYFYWYRQILGQKVEFLVSFYNNEISEKSEIFDDQFSVERPDGSNFTLKIRSTKLEDSAMYFCASGTGLAGLEQYFGPGTRLTVT.

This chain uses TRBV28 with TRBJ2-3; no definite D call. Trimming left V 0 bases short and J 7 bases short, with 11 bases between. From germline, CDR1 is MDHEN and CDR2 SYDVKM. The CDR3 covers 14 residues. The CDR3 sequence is CASSLWTTPHTQYF. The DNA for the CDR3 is TGTGCCAGCAGTTTATGGACCACGCCACATACGCAGTATTTT.

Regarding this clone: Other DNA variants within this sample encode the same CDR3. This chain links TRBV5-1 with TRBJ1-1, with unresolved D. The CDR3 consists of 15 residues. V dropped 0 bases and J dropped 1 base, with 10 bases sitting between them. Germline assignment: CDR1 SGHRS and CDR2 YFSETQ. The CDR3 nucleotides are TGCGCCAGCAGCTTGGTCTCCGGAACGAACACTGAAGCTTTCTTT. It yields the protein CASSLVSGTNTEAFF.

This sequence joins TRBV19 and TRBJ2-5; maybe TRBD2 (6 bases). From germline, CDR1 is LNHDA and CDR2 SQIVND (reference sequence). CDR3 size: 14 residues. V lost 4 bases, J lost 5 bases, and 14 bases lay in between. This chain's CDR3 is CASSRGDVGETQYF. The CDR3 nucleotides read TGTGCCAGTAGTAGGGGGGATGTCGGGGAGACCCAGTACTTC.

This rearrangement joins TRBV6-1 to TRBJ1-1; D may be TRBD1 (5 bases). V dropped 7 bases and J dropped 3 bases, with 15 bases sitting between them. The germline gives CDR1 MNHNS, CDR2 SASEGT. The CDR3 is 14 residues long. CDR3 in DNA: TGTGCCAGCACCCCACACAGGCCGGACACTGAAGCTTTCTTT. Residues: CASTPHRPDTEAFF.

Here the CDR3 reads CASSFRYGYTF. The DNA of the CDR3 is TGTGCCAGCAGTTTCCGCTATGGCTACACCTTC. This chain uses TRBV28 with TRBJ1-2; D call uncertain. Between the trimmed V and J ends, which lost 3 bases and 4 bases, there was a span of 3 bases. The CDR3 consists of 11 residues. CDR1 and CDR2 from the germline V gene are MDHEN and SYDVKM.

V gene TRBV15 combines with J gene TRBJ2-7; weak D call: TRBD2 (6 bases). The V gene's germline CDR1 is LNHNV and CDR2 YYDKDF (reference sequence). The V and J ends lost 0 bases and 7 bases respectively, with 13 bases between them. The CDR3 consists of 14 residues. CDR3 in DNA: TGTGCCACCAGCAGAGATCTGGCCGGGAGTGAGCAGTACTTC. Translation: CATSRDLAGSEQYF.

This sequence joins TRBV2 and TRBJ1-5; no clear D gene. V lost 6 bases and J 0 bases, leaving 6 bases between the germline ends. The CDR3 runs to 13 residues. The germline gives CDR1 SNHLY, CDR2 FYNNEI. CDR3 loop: CASRWNSNQPQHF. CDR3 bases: TGTGCCAGCAGATGGAATAGCAATCAGCCCCAGCATTTT.

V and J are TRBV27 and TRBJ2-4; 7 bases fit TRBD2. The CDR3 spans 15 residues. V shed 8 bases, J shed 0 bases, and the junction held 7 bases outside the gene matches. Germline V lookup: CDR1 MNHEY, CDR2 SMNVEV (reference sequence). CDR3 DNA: TGTGCCAGCCGGTATAGCGGGCTAGCCAAAAACATTCAGTACTTC. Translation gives CASRYSGLAKNIQYF.

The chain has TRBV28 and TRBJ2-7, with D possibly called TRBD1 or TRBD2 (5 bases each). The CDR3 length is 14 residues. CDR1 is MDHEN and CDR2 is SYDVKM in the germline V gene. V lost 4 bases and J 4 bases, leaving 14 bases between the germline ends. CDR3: CASSSGTIPYEQYF. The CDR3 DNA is TGTGCCAGCAGTTCAGGGACGATCCCTTACGAGCAGTACTTC.

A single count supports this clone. The CDR3, as DNA: TGTGCCAGCAGCTTATTGGACCCCGGAACGAACGGGGAGCTGTTTTTT. The encoded protein is CASSLLDPGTNGELFF. V and J are TRBV7-9 and TRBJ2-2; the D is unclear. The CDR3 sequence is 16 residues long. V was cut by 2 bases and J by 7 bases, with 17 bases left in between. The germline gives CDR1 SEHNR, CDR2 FQNEAQ (reference sequence).

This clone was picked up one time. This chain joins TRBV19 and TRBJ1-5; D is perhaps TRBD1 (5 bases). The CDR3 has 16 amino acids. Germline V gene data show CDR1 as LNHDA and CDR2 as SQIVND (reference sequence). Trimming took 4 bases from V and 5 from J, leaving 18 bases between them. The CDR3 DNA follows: TGTGCCAGTAGTAGTCCGGGGCAGGAATGGGATCAGCCCCAGCATTTT. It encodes CASSSPGQEWDQPQHF.

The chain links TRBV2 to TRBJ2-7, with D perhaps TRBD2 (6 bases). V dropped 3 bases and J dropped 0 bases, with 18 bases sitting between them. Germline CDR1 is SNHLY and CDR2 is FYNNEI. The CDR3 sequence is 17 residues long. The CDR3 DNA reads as TGTGCCAGCAGTGAGACCCCCACAGCGGGCCTCTCCTACGAGCAGTACTTC. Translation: CASSETPTAGLSYEQYF.

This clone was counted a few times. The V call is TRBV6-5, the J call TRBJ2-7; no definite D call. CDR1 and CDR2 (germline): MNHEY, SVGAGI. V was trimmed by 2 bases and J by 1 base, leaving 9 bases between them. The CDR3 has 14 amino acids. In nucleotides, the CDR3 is TGTGCCAGCAGTTACACCCAGAGATCCTACGAGCAGTACTTC. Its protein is CASSYTQRSYEQYF.

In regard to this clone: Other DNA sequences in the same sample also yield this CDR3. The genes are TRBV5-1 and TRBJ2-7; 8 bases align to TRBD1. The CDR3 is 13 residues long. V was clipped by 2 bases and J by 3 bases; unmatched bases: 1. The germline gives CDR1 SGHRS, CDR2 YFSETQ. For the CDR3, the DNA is TGCGCCAGCAGCTTAACAGGGGGCTACGAGCAGTACTTC. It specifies CASSLTGGYEQYF. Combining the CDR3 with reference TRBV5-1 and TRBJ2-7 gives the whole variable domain KAGVTQTPRYLIKTRGQQVTLSCSPISGHRSVSWYQQTPGQGLQFLFEYFSETQRNKGNFPGRFSGRQFSNSRSEMNVSTLELGDSALYLCASSLTGGYEQYFGPGTRLTVT.

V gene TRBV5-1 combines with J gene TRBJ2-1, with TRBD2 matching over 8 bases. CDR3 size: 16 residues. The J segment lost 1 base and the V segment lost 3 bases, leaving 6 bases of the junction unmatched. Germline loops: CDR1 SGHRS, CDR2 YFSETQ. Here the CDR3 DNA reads TGCGCCAGCAGCTCTCTCAGCGGGAGTTCCTACAATGAGCAGTTCTTC. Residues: CASSSLSGSSYNEQFF.

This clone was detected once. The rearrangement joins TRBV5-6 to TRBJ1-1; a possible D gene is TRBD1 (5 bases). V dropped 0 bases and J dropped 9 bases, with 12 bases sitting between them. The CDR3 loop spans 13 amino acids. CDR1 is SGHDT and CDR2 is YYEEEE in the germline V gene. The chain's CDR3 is CASSLDRGAKAFF. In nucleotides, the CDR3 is TGTGCCAGCAGCTTGGATAGGGGCGCCAAAGCTTTCTTT.

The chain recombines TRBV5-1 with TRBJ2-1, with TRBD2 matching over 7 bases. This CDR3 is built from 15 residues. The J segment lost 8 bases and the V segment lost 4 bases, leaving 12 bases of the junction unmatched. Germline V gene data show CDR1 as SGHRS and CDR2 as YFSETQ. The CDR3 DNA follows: TGCGCCAGCAGCCCACTTGGGGGAGGGCCCTATGAGCAGTTCTTC. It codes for CASSPLGGGPYEQFF.

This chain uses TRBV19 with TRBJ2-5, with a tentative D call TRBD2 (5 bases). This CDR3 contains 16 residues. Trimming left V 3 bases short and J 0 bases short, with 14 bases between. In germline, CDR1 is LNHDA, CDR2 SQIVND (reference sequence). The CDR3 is CASSIEGRLYQETQYF. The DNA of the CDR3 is TGTGCCAGTAGTATTGAGGGAAGGCTGTACCAAGAGACCCAGTACTTC.

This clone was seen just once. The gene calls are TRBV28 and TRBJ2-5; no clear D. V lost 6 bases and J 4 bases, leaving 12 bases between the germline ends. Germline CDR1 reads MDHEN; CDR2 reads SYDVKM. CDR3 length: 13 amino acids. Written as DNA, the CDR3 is TGTGCCAGCAGCCATCTTTCTCGAGAGACCCAGTACTTC. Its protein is CASSHLSRETQYF.

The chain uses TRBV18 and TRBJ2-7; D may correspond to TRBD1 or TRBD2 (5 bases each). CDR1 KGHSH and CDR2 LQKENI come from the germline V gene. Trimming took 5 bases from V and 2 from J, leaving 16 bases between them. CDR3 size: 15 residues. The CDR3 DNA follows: TGTGCCAGCTCATCCCGGGACCTATGGACCTACGAGCAGTACTTC. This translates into CASSSRDLWTYEQYF. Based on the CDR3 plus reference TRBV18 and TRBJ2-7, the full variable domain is NAGVMQNPRHLVRRRGQEARLRCSPMKGHSHVYWYRQLPEEGLKFMVYLQKENIIDESGMPKERFSAEFPKEGPSILRIQQVVRGDSAAYFCASSSRDLWTYEQYFGPGTRLTVT.

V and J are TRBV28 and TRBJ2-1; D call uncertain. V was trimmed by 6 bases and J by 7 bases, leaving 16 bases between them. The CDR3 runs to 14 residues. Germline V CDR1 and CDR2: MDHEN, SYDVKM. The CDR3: CASSDLALPNEQFF. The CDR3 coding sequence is TGTGCCAGCAGCGACTTGGCCCTCCCAAATGAGCAGTTCTTC.

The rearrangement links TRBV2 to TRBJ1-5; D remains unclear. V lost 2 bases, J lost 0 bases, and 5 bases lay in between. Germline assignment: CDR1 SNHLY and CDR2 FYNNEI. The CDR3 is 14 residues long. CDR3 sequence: CASSENYSNQPQHF. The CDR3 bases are TGTGCCAGCAGTGAAAACTATAGCAATCAGCCCCAGCATTTT.

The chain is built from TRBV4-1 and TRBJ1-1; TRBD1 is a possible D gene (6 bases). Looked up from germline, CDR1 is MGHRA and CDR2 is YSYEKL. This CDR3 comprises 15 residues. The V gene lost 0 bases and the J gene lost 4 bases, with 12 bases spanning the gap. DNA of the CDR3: TGCGCCAGCAGCCAAGACCTACAGGGTAGCACTGAAGCTTTCTTT. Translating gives CASSQDLQGSTEAFF.

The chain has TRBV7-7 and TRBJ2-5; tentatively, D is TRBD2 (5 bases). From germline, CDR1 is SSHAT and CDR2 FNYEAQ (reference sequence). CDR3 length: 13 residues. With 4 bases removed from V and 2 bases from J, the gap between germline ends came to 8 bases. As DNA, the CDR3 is TGTGCCAGCAGCTCACGGGGACAAGAGACCCAGTACTTC. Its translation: CASSSRGQETQYF.

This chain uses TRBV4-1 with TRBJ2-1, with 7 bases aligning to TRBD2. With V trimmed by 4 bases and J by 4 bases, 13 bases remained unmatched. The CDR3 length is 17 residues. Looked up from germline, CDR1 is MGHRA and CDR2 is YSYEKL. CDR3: CASSPRGAGDPYNEQFF. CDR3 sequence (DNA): TGCGCCAGCAGCCCCCGCGGGGCGGGAGATCCATACAATGAGCAGTTCTTC.